A selection of T cell receptor beta chains follows, all from one sample in a study of CD8+ T cells in alopecia areata. The method was immunoSEQ multiplex PCR; TCRdb's version includes in-frame clones alone and lacks a portion of them. The sample carries roughly 100,000 clones, approximately 58% recorded once. The sequencing sample was made of CD4+ T cells sorted from blood. These receptors were obtained from a human donor in good health. Each CDR3 is given with its conserved first and last residue. The order of the fields is D gene, J gene, clone size, V gene, CDR3 DNA, CDR3 protein. A D gene is named only where the DNA matches it firmly. A row's size may be missing; if present it is once, few, many or a size class.

D: NA
J: TRBJ1-3
size: NA
V: TRBV9
DNA: TGTGCCAGCAGCGCCGGGACAATTTTCGGAAACACCATATATTTT
CDR3: CASSAGTIFGNTIYF

D: NA
J: TRBJ2-3
size: NA
V: TRBV7-8
DNA: TGTGCCAGCAGCTTGTCCGGACTCCCGGCAGATACGCAGTATTTT
CDR3: CASSLSGLPADTQYF

D: TRBD1
J: TRBJ2-1
size: NA
V: TRBV4-3
DNA: TGCGCCAGCAGCCAGGACAGGGTTATGTCCTACAATGAGCAGTTCTTC
CDR3: CASSQDRVMSYNEQFF

D: TRBD1
J: TRBJ1-5
size: few
V: TRBV5-6
DNA: TGTGCCAGCAGCCGTGGGACAGGCCCCAATCAGCCCCAGCATTTT
CDR3: CASSRGTGPNQPQHF

D: NA
J: TRBJ1-5
size: NA
V: TRBV5-6
DNA: TGTGCCAGCAGCTTGCGGGGGCCTTGGTCTACTAATCAGCCCCAGCATTTT
CDR3: CASSLRGPWSTNQPQHF

D: TRBD1
J: TRBJ1-1
size: NA
V: TRBV7-9
DNA: TGTGCCAGCAGCTTAAGCGGGACAGGGTTTGAAGCTTTCTTT
CDR3: CASSLSGTGFEAFF

D: NA
J: TRBJ2-3
size: few
V: TRBV25-1
DNA: TGTGCCAGCGACCCGGGGCGGGGTCTGGGAGATACGCAGTATTTT
CDR3: CASDPGRGLGDTQYF

D: NA
J: TRBJ2-5
size: few
V: TRBV29-1
DNA: TGCAGCGTTGAAGACGGACGGTCTAGCGCCCAAGAGACCCAGTACTTC
CDR3: CSVEDGRSSAQETQYF

D: TRBD1
J: TRBJ1-1
size: NA
V: TRBV30
DNA: TGTGCCTGGAGAAGACAGGGAATAACTGAAGCTTTCTTT
CDR3: CAWRRQGITEAFF

D: NA
J: TRBJ2-3
size: NA
V: TRBV10-3
DNA: TGTGCCATCAGTGAGTCGAATGCCCCGACGCAGTATTTT
CDR3: CAISESNAPTQYF

D: NA
J: TRBJ2-7
size: NA
V: TRBV29-1
DNA: TGCAGCGTTGGCAGGTACCAGGGGGGGATCAACGAGCAGTACTTC
CDR3: CSVGRYQGGINEQYF

D: TRBD1
J: TRBJ2-4
size: NA
V: TRBV7-2
DNA: TGTGCCAGCAGCCCCCCCGGACAGGGAAACATTCAGTACTTC
CDR3: CASSPPGQGNIQYF

D: TRBD1
J: TRBJ2-5
size: NA
V: TRBV5-1
DNA: TGCGCCAGCAGCCAAACAGAGGGGGCAGGGTACCAAGAGACCCAGTACTTC
CDR3: CASSQTEGAGYQETQYF

D: NA
J: TRBJ1-5
size: once
V: TRBV29-1
DNA: TGCAGCGTCGCCAGTGGGAACGGCAATCAGCCCCAGCATTTT
CDR3: CSVASGNGNQPQHF

D: NA
J: TRBJ1-2
size: NA
V: TRBV5-6
DNA: TGTGCCAGCAGCTTGTGGGGCGACTATGGCTACACCTTC
CDR3: CASSLWGDYGYTF

D: NA
J: TRBJ1-1
size: few
V: TRBV2
DNA: TGTGCCAGCAGTGAAGGGCCGGGACGGGACACTGAAGCTTTCTTT
CDR3: CASSEGPGRDTEAFF

D: NA
J: TRBJ1-1
size: NA
V: TRBV11-3
DNA: TGTGCCAGCAGCTTAGTAGCAGGGAGCACTGAAGCTTTCTTT
CDR3: CASSLVAGSTEAFF

D: TRBD2
J: TRBJ2-2
size: few
V: TRBV11-2
DNA: TGTGCCAGCTCGGGACTAGCGGGCCTGGGGATTCCCGGGGAGCTGTTTTTT
CDR3: CASSGLAGLGIPGELFF

D: NA
J: TRBJ1-5
size: NA
V: TRBV19
DNA: TGTGCCAGTAGTTCGCAATATCAGCCCCAGCATTTT
CDR3: CASSSQYQPQHF

D: NA
J: TRBJ2-7
size: few
V: TRBV29-1
DNA: TGCAGCGTTACAGGCAGGCATTCCTACGAGCAGTACTTC
CDR3: CSVTGRHSYEQYF